A selection of T cell receptor beta chains follows, all from one sample in a study of CD8 T cells in ankylosing spondylitis. TCRdb reprocessed the 5' RACE reads with MiXCR, giving one entry per CDR3 protein. The table includes over 700,000 distinct CDR3 sequences, 19% detected once. Sequencing used blood, either unsorted or a sorted T cell fraction (not recorded which). The receptors derive from a male donor with ankylosing spondylitis. Both conserved end residues are part of each CDR3. Fields, in order: clone size, D gene, J gene, V gene, CDR3 protein, CDR3 DNA. The D gene is left open where the match is weak. Clone size is shown for a subset of rows, as once, few, many or a class of expanded clone.

few	TRBD2	TRBJ2-3	TRBV4-3	CARFSGGHWGTDTQYF	TGCGCCAGATTCAGCGGGGGACATTGGGGCACAGATACGCAGTATTTT
-	-	TRBJ2-2	TRBV11-3	CASSHKRAGPEASQATGELFF	TGTGCCAGCAGCCATAAGAGGGCAGGCCCCGAGGCGTCCCAGGCCACCGGGGAGCTGTTTTTT
-	-	TRBJ2-5	TRBV12-3/TRBV12-4	CASSPRVSAQETQYF	TGTGCCAGCAGTCCCCGGGTGTCAGCCCAAGAGACCCAGTACTTC
-	-	TRBJ1-1	TRBV3-1	CASSQLPPTENTEAFF	TGTGCCAGCAGCCAACTCCCCCCGACAGAGAACACTGAAGCTTTCTTT
few	-	TRBJ2-1	TRBV7-2	CASRIGGGAEEQFF	TGTGCCAGCAGGATTGGGGGGGGGGCAGAAGAGCAGTTCTTC
few	-	TRBJ2-1	TRBV6-6	CASTKDFYNEQFF	TGTGCCAGCACCAAGGACTTTTACAATGAGCAGTTCTTC
-	-	TRBJ1-2	TRBV5-1	CASSPLGGANYGYTF	TGCGCCAGCAGTCCCCTGGGGGGGGCTAACTATGGCTACACCTTC
few	TRBD2	TRBJ2-3	TRBV29-1	CSAQRGRADTQYF	TGCAGCGCACAGCGGGGGCGTGCAGATACGCAGTATTTT
few	-	TRBJ2-7	TRBV10-3	CAIAPTATYEQYF	TGTGCCATTGCCCCGACAGCGACCTACGAGCAGTACTTC
few	-	TRBJ1-2	TRBV6-1	CASSVGPDVCTF	TGTGCCAGCAGTGTTGGACCAGACGTGTGCACCTTC
-	TRBD1	TRBJ1-1	TRBV5-1	CASSPHTGDGTEAFF	TGCGCCAGCAGCCCACACACAGGGGATGGCACTGAAGCTTTCTTT
few	-	TRBJ2-2	TRBV5-5	CASSLEQNTGELFF	TGTGCCAGCAGCTTGGAACAGAACACCGGGGAGCTGTTTTTT
-	-	TRBJ1-6	TRBV10-3	CAISDGHLGNSPLHF	TGTGCCATCAGTGACGGACATCTTGGTAATTCACCCCTCCACTTT
few	-	TRBJ2-7	TRBV24-1	CATSEYDGGGQYF	TGTGCCACCAGTGAGTATGATGGGGGAGGACAGTACTTC
-	TRBD1	TRBJ1-4	TRBV7-2	CASSGRQGASEKLFF	TGTGCCAGCAGCGGAAGACAGGGGGCGAGTGAAAAACTGTTTTTT
-	-	TRBJ1-5	TRBV6-6	CASLVGSNQPQHF	TGTGCCAGCTTAGTAGGCAGCAATCAGCCCCAGCATTTT
-	-	TRBJ1-2	TRBV4-1	CASNHDGGGQAYGYTF	TGCGCCAGTAATCATGACGGGGGGGGTCAGGCCTATGGCTACACCTTC
-	-	TRBJ2-1	TRBV6-2/TRBV6-3	CASSYSILRGGVRNEQFF	TGTGCCAGCAGTTACTCGATCCTCCGGGGTGGAGTGAGGAATGAGCAGTTCTTC
-	TRBD1	TRBJ2-2	TRBV11-2	CASSLEGIRTGVTGELFF	TGTGCCAGCAGCTTAGAAGGGATTCGGACAGGTGTTACCGGGGAGCTGTTTTTT
-	-	TRBJ2-1	TRBV7-8	CASSLAYSGLYNEQFF	TGTGCCAGCAGCTTAGCGTATTCAGGACTATACAATGAGCAGTTCTTC
-	TRBD2	TRBJ2-1	TRBV7-9	CASSLARTGGAYEQFF	TGTGCCAGCAGCTTAGCCCGTACCGGGGGGGCCTATGAGCAGTTCTTC
-	-	TRBJ2-1	TRBV19	CASSIEGFVHEQFF	TGTGCCAGTAGTATAGAGGGCTTCGTCCATGAGCAGTTCTTC
-	-	TRBJ2-5	TRBV7-6	CASSSSSWAGIRETQYF	TGTGCCAGCAGCTCTTCTTCCTGGGCGGGGATAAGAGAGACCCAGTACTTC
-	-	TRBJ1-1	TRBV5-1	CASSLVSGINTEAFF	TGCGCCAGCAGCTTGGTTTCCGGTATCAACACTGAAGCTTTCTTT
-	TRBD2	TRBJ2-7	TRBV5-1	CASSSGGTRAYEQYF	TGCGCCAGCAGCTCGGGGGGGACTAGAGCTTACGAGCAGTACTTC
-	TRBD2	TRBJ2-1	TRBV7-9	CASSSPPGLAENEQFF	TGTGCCAGCAGCTCCCCGCCGGGACTAGCGGAAAATGAGCAGTTCTTC
few	TRBD2	TRBJ2-3	TRBV5-1	CASSLLAGGLTDTQYF	TGCGCCAGCAGCTTGTTAGCGGGGGGGCTCACAGATACGCAGTATTTT
few	-	TRBJ2-3	TRBV12-3/TRBV12-4	CASSLAGATQYF	TGTGCCAGCAGTTTAGCAGGGGCTACGCAGTATTTT
few	-	TRBJ2-1	TRBV29-1	CSADLRGWGNEQFF	TGCAGCGCCGACCTGAGGGGATGGGGCAATGAGCAGTTCTTC